Each of the 32 T cell receptor beta chains below was sequenced from the same sample in a study of monozygotic twins with inflammatory bowel disease. TCRdb reprocessed the 5' RACE reads and keeps a single row for each CDR3 protein, giving no DNA. The sample totals 150,000 to 200,000 distinct CDR3 sequences; its top ten clones hold over 2.5%. Specimen: blood. The receptors derive from a human donor with ulcerative colitis or Crohn's disease, or a healthy co-twin of an affected twin (not recorded which).

V gene TRBV27 combines with J gene TRBJ2-1. Per germline, CDR1 MNHEY and CDR2 SMNVEV (reference sequence). The CDR3 has 15 residues. The CDR3 reads CASSFDHLSYNEQFF.

The chain has TRBV15 and TRBJ2-1; the D gene TCRdb calls, TRBD1, cannot be checked with no DNA. The germline gives CDR1 LNHNV, CDR2 YYDKDF (reference sequence). The CDR3 length is 12 residues. CDR3: CATAGPYNEQFF.

The chain uses TRBV12-3 or TRBV12-4 and TRBJ2-1. The CDR3 is made up of 12 amino acids. The CDR3 spells CASGSRRNEQFF.

The rearrangement uses TRBV7-9 and TRBJ1-6; there is no DNA to check the TCRdb D call of TRBD1. The CDR3 is 15 amino acids. Germline V lookup: CDR1 SEHNR, CDR2 FQNEAQ (reference sequence). The CDR3 region is CASSLTVTDNSPLHF.

The V gene is TRBV20-1, the J gene TRBJ1-6; TCRdb designates TRBD1, a call that cannot be tested without DNA. CDR3 length equals 17 residues. In germline, CDR1 is DFQATT, CDR2 SNEGSKA (reference sequence). The CDR3 loop is CSAQGGTGGSYNSPLHF.

This rearrangement joins TRBV6-1 to TRBJ2-3; TCRdb's D call of TRBD1 is untestable without DNA. This CDR3 has 15 amino acids. Germline V gives CDR1 MNHNS, CDR2 SASEGT. CDR3 sequence: CASSTPADVTDTQYF.

The chain uses TRBV30 and TRBJ1-5. This CDR3 is built from 13 residues. The germline CDR1 and CDR2 sequences are GTSNPN and SVGIG (reference sequence). CDR3 region: CAWNDRGNQPQHF.

The genes are TRBV24-1 and TRBJ2-1; TCRdb selects TRBD2, and the lack of DNA leaves this call unchecked. CDR3 size: 19 residues. Germline V gene lookup returns CDR1 KGHDR and CDR2 SFDVKD. The chain's CDR3 is CATSDLASGRPYSYNEQFF.

This chain connects TRBV28 to TRBJ2-5; lacking DNA, the TRBD2 call made by TCRdb goes unchecked. Per germline, CDR1 MDHEN and CDR2 SYDVKM. This CDR3 comprises 16 residues. CDR3 region: CASSFPGLAGEETQYF.

The rearrangement joins TRBV20-1 to TRBJ2-5. This CDR3 contains 12 residues. Germline CDR1 and CDR2: DFQATT and SNEGSKA (reference sequence). CDR3 protein: CSARDDQETQYF.

This sequence joins TRBV10-3 and TRBJ1-1; the D call of TRBD1 rests on TCRdb alone, since no DNA is present to check it. The CDR3 spans 15 residues. Germline CDR1 is ENHRY and CDR2 is SYGVKD. CDR3 in amino acids: CAIRELQGSNTEAFF.

This chain connects TRBV11-2 to TRBJ1-6. The CDR3 is 15 amino acids. Germline-derived CDR1 and CDR2 are SGHAT and FQNNGV. The CDR3 protein is CASRDPGPYNSPLHF.

The V and J genes are TRBV6-1 and TRBJ1-1. This CDR3 comprises 16 residues. Germline CDR1 and CDR2: MNHNS and SASEGT. The CDR3 loop reads CASSDLTAHANTEAFF.

The V call is TRBV29-1, the J call TRBJ1-3. CDR3 size: 12 residues. CDR1 and CDR2 from the germline V gene are SQVTM and ANQGSEA. The CDR3 region is CSVWQGGNTIYF.

The chain is built from TRBV11-2 and TRBJ2-6; no DNA is available, so the TRBD2 call from TCRdb remains unchecked. The CDR3 runs 19 residues. CDR1 and CDR2 (germline): SGHAT, FQNNGV. The CDR3 here is CASSSKLAGGHSGANVLTF.

The chain is built from TRBV7-8 and TRBJ2-1; TCRdb reports TRBD1, a call that lacks DNA to check it against. Germline V gene data show CDR1 as SGHVS and CDR2 as FQNEAQ. CDR3 length: 16 residues. The CDR3 reads CASSLRTGTGFDEQFF.

The chain carries TRBV9 and TRBJ2-1. Per germline, CDR1 SGDLS and CDR2 YYNGEE. There are 15 residues in the CDR3. The CDR3 sequence is CASSGGSGILNEQFF.

The chain links TRBV6-2 or TRBV6-3 to TRBJ1-2; checking the TCRdb D call of TRBD1 is not possible without DNA. The CDR3 spans 16 residues. The germline CDR1 and CDR2 sequences are MNHEY and SVGEGT. The CDR3 sequence: CASSYSGQALNYGYTF.

The genes are TRBV7-9 and TRBJ2-1; TCRdb proposes TRBD2, but this gene call is untestable without DNA. Germline V gene lookup returns CDR1 SEHNR and CDR2 FQNEAQ (reference sequence). The CDR3 is 16 residues long. CDR3 in amino acids: CASSPYESSGREEQFF.

The V and J genes are TRBV11-2 and TRBJ2-5; the TCRdb D gene call, TRBD2, has no DNA to confirm it. The CDR3 contains 18 residues. Germline loops: CDR1 SGHAT, CDR2 FQNNGV. CDR3 protein: CASSLVGSASGIQETQYF.

The chain uses TRBV11-2 and TRBJ1-2; TCRdb reports TRBD1, a call that lacks DNA to check it against. CDR1 and CDR2 from the germline V gene are SGHAT and FQNNGV. The CDR3 runs 13 residues. The chain's CDR3 is CASSAPSNYGYTF.

The chain joins TRBV27 to TRBJ2-1. The CDR3 has 12 amino acids. Germline V gene lookup returns CDR1 MNHEY and CDR2 SMNVEV (reference sequence). This CDR3 reads CATAVSYNEQFF.

The gene calls are TRBV20-1 and TRBJ1-6; TCRdb names TRBD1, which stays unverified in the absence of DNA. The CDR3 is 13 amino acids. Germline assignment: CDR1 DFQATT and CDR2 SNEGSKA (reference sequence). The CDR3 region is CSAPGQDNSPLHF.

The chain has TRBV7-2 and TRBJ1-1; without DNA, the TCRdb call of TRBD1 cannot be checked. The CDR3 sequence is 17 residues long. Germline CDR1 SGHTA, CDR2 FQGNSA. CDR3 in amino acids: CASSLLPGPIMNTEAFF.

The chain is built from TRBV14 and TRBJ2-1; without DNA, the TCRdb call of TRBD2 cannot be checked. Germline V CDR1 and CDR2: SGHDN, FVKESK. The CDR3 totals 14 residues. The CDR3 sequence is CASSFRTSGREQLF.

V gene TRBV5-1 combines with J gene TRBJ2-2; with no DNA, the TCRdb D assignment of TRBD1 cannot be verified. This CDR3 spans 17 amino acids. Looked up from germline, CDR1 is SGHRS and CDR2 is YFSETQ. CDR3 sequence reads: CASSFIPRQGDTGELFF.

This sequence joins TRBV5-1 and TRBJ2-1; TCRdb indicates TRBD2, and absent DNA this call remains unverified. The CDR3 loop spans 17 amino acids. Germline-derived CDR1 and CDR2 are SGHRS and YFSETQ. The CDR3 here is CASSVGTLAGAYNEQFF.

The rearrangement uses TRBV28 and TRBJ2-3; the TCRdb D gene call, TRBD2, has no DNA to confirm it. This CDR3 has 16 amino acids. The germline V gene has CDR1 MDHEN and CDR2 SYDVKM. CDR3 protein: CASSFLAGGSTDTQYF.

The chain employs TRBV29-1 and TRBJ2-7. The length of the CDR3 is 11 residues. Per the germline V gene, CDR1 is SQVTM and CDR2 is ANQGSEA. CDR3 sequence reads: CSVDLDYEQYF.

The chain couples TRBV5-1 to TRBJ2-7; TCRdb lists TRBD1, though no DNA is available to test this call. There are 13 residues in the CDR3. Looked up from germline, CDR1 is SGHRS and CDR2 is YFSETQ. The chain's CDR3 is CASSRTNPYEQYF.

The chain combines TRBV20-1 with TRBJ2-5; the TRBD2 assignment by TCRdb is unverifiable without DNA. The CDR3 sequence is 15 residues long. The germline CDR1 and CDR2 sequences are DFQATT and SNEGSKA (reference sequence). The CDR3 sequence is CSARWALAGEETQYF.

This chain connects TRBV5-4 to TRBJ2-5. This CDR3 comprises 13 residues. Germline values: CDR1 SGHNT, CDR2 YYREEE (reference sequence). CDR3 amino acids: CASSPVYQETQYF.